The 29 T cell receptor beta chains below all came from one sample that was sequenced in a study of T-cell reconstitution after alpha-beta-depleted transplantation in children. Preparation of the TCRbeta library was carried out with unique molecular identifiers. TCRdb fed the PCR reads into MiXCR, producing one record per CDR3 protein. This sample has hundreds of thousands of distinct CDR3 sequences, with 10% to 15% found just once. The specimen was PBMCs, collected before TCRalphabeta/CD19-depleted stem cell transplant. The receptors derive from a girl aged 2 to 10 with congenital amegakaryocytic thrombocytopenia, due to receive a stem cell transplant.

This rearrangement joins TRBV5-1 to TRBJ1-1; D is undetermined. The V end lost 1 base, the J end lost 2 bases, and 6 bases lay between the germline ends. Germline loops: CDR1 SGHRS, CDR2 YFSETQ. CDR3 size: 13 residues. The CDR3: CASSLWVNTEAFF. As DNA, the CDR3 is TGCGCCAGCAGCTTGTGGGTTAACACTGAAGCTTTCTTT.

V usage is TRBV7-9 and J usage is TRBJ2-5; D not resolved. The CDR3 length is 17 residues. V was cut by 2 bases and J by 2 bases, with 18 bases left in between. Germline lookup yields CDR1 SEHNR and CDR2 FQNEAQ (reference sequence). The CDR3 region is CASSLSFPPGLQETQYF. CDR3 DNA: TGTGCCAGCAGCTTAAGTTTTCCGCCAGGTTTACAAGAGACCCAGTACTTC.

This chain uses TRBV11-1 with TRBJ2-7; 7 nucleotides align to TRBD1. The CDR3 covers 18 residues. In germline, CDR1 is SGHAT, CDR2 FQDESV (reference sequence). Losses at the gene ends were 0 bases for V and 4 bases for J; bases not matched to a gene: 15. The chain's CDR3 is CASSLAWVGTANDYEQYF. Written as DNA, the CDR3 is TGTGCCAGCAGCTTAGCTTGGGTCGGGACAGCGAACGATTACGAGCAGTACTTC.

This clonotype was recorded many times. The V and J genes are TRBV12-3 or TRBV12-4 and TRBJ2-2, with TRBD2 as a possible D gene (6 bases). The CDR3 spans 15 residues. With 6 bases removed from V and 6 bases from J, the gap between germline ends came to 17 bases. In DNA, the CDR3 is TGTGCCAGCAGCCACTTACCCCCGGGGGCCGGGGAGCTGTTTTTT. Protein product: CASSHLPPGAGELFF.

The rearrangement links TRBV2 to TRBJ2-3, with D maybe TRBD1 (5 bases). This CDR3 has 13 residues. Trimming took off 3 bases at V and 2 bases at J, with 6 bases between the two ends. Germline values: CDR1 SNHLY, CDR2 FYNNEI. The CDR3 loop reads CASSDGHTDTQYF. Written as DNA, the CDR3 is TGTGCCAGCAGTGATGGACACACAGATACGCAGTATTTT.

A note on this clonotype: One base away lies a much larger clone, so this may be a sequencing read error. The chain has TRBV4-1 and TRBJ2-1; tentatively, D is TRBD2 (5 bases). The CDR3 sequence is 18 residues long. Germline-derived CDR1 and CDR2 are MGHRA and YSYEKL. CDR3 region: CARSQDLGISDLYNEQFF. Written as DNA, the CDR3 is TGCGCCCGCAGCCAAGATCTTGGTATTAGCGACTTGTACAATGAGCAGTTCTTC.

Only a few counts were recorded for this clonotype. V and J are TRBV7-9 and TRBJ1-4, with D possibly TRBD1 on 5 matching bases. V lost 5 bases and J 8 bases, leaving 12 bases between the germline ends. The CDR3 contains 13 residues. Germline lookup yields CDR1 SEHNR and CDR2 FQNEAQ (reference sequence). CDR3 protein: CASSLTGEEKLFF. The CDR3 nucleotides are TGTGCCAGCAGCCTTACGGGGGAAGAAAAACTGTTTTTT.

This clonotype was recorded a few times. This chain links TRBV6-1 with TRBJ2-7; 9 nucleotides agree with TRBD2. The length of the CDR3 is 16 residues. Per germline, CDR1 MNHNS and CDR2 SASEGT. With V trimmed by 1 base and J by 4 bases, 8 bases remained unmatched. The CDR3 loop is CASSEEWTSVRYEQYF. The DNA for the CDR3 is TGTGCCAGCAGTGAAGAATGGACTAGCGTAAGATACGAGCAGTACTTC.

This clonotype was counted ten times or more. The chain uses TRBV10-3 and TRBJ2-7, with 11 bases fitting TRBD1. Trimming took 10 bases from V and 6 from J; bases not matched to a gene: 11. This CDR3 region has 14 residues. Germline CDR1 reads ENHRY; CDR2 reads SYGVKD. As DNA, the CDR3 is TGTGCCACCCACCGAGGACAGGGGGCTGGCGAGCAGTACTTC. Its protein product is CATHRGQGAGEQYF.

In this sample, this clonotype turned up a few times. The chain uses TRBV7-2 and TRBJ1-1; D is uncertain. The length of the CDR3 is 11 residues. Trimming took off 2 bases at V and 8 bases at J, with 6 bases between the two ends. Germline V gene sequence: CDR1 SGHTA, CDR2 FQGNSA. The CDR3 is CASSLLREAFF. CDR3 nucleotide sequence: TGTGCCAGCAGCTTATTACGGGAAGCTTTCTTT.

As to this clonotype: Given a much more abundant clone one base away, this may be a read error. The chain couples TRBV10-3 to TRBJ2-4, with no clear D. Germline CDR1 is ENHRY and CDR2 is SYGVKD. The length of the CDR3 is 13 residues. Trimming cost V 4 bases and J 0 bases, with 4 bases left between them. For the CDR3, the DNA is TGTGCCATCAGTGTGGGAGCCAAAAACATTCAGTACTTC. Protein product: CAISVGAKNIQYF.

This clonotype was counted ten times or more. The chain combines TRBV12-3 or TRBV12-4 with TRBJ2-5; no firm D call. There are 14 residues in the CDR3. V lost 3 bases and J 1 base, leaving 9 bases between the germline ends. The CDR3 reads CASSLEPFQETQYF. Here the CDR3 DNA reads TGTGCCAGCAGTTTGGAACCCTTCCAAGAGACCCAGTACTTC.

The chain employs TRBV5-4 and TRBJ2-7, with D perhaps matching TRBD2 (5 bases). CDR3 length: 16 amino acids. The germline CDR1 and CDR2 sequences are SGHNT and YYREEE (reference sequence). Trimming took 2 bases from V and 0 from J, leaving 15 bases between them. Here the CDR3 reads CASSFFGGPPSYEQYF. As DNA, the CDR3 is TGTGCCAGCAGCTTCTTTGGCGGGCCACCCTCCTACGAGCAGTACTTC.

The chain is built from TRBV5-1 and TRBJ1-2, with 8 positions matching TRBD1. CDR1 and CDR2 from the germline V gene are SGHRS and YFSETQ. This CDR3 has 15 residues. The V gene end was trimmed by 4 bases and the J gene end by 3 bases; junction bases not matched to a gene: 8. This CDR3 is CASSPRQGIDYGYTF. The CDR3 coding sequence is TGCGCCAGCAGCCCGAGACAGGGGATAGACTATGGCTACACCTTC.

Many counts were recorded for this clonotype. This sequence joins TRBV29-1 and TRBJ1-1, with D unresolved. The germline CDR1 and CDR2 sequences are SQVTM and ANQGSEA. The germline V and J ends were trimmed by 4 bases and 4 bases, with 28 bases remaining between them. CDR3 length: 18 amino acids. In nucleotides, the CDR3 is TGCAGCGTTGTTTCGAAATGGTTCCCCCCCTTGGACGTCACTGAAGCTTTCTTT. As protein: CSVVSKWFPPLDVTEAFF.

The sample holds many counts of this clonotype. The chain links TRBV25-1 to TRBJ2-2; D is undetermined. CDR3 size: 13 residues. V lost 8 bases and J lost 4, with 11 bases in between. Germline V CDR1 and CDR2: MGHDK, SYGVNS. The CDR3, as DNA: TGTGCCAGCTCGGAGACCTTCACCGGGGAGCTGTTTTTT. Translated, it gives CASSETFTGELFF. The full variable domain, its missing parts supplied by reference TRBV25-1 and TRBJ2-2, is EADIYQTPRYLVIGTGKKITLECSQTMGHDKMYWYQQDPGMELHLIHYSYGVNSTEKGDLSSESTVSRIRTEHFPLTLESARPSHTSQYLCASSETFTGELFFGEGSRLTVL.

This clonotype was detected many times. DNA of the CDR3: TGCGCCAGCAGCTTGGCAGTAGCTGAGGAGCAGTTCTTC. Its translation: CASSLAVAEEQFF. The chain is built from TRBV5-1 and TRBJ2-1, with D unresolved. CDR3 length: 13 residues. V lost 0 bases, J lost 10 bases, and 11 bases lay in between. Germline CDR1 SGHRS, CDR2 YFSETQ.

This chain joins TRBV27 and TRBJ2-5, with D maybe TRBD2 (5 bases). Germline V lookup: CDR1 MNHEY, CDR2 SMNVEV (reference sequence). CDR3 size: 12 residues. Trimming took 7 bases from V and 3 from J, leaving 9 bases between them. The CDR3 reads CASKTGKETQYF. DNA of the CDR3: TGTGCCAGCAAAACCGGGAAAGAGACCCAGTACTTC.

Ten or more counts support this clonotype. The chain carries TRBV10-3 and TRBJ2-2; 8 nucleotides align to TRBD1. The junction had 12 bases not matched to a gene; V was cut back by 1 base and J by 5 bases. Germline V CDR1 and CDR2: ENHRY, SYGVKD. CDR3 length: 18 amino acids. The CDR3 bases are TGTGCCATCAGTGAGTTGATTTCGGACAGGGTGTTGACCGGGGAGCTGTTTTTT. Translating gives CAISELISDRVLTGELFF.

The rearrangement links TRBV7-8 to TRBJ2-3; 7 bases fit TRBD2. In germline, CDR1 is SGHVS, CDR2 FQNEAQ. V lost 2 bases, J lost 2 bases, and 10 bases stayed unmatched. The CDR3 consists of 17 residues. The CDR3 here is CASSLLVGTTFTDTQYF. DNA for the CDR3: TGTGCCAGCAGCTTATTAGTTGGGACTACCTTCACAGATACGCAGTATTTT.

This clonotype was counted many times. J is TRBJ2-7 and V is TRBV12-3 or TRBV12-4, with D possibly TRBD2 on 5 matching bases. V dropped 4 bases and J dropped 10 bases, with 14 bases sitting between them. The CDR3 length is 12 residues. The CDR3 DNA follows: TGTGCCAGCAGTTACCTACGGGATAGACAGTACTTC. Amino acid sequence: CASSYLRDRQYF.

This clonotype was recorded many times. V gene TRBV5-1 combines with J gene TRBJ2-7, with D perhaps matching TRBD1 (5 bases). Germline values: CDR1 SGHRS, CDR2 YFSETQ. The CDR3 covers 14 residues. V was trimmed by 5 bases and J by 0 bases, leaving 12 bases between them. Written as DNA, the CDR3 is TGCGCCAGCAGGTTACAGGCGAGCTCCTACGAGCAGTACTTC. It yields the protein CASRLQASSYEQYF.

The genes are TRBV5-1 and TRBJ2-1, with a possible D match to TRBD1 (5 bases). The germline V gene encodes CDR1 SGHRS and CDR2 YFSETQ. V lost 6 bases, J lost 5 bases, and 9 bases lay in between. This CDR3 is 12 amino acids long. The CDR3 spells CASKTGDNEQFF. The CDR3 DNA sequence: TGCGCCAGCAAAACAGGAGACAATGAGCAGTTCTTC.

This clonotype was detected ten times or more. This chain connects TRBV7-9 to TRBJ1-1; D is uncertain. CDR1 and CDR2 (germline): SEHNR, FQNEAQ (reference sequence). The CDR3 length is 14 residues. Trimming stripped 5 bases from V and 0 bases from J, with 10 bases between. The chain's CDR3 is CASSAYGVNTEAFF. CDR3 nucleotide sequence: TGTGCCAGCAGCGCGTACGGGGTGAACACTGAAGCTTTCTTT.

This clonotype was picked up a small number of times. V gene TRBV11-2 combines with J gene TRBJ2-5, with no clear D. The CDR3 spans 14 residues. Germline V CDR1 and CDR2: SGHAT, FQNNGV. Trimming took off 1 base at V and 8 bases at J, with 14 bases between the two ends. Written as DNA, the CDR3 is TGTGCCAGCAGCTTAGTACCTGGTCGCTACACCCAGTACTTC. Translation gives CASSLVPGRYTQYF.

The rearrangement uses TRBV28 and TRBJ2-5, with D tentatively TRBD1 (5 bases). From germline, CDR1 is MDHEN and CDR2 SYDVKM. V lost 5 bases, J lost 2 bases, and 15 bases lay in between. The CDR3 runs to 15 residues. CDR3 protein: CASSQQGLRQETQYF. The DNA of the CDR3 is TGTGCCAGCAGTCAGCAGGGATTGAGGCAAGAGACCCAGTACTTC.

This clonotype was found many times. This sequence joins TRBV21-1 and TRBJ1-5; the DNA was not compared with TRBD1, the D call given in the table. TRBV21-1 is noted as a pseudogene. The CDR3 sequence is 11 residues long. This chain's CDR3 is CADRGLQPQHF. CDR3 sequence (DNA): TGTGCCGACAGGGGATTACAGCCCCAGCATTTT.

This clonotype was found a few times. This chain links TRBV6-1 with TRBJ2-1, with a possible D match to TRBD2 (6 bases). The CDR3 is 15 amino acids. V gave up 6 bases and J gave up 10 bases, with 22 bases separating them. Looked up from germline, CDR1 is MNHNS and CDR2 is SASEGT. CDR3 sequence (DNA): TGTGCCAGCAGAGAGAGGCAGGCCCTGGGAGGAGAGCAGTTCTTC. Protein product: CASRERQALGGEQFF.

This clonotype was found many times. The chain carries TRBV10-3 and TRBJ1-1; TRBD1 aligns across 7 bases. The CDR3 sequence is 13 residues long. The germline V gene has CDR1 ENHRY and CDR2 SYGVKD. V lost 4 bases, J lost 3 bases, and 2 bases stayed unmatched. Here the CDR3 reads CAISGTGDTEAFF. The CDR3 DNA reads TGTGCCATCAGTGGGACAGGCGACACTGAAGCTTTCTTT.